What follows is one TCR beta chain and its context. The specificity of this receptor is unknown. The sample holds no much larger clone one base away, and base qualities are not on file. Compared with germline, V lacks 2 bases and J lacks 3 bases; bases without a gene match: 8. Counted from cysteine to phenylalanine, this CDR3 has 19 amino acids. Only the CDR3 DNA stays, 57 bases, in frame from base 1. The germline V gene supplies CDR1 MGHRA and CDR2 YSYEKL. PBMCs were isolated by Ficoll-Paque density gradient centrifugation. This sample was included in a study of T-cell memory formation after mild COVID-19 (dated by TCRdb to 2020 to 2022). With respect to the entire study: TCR sequence clusters from the two donors were found to be largely donor specific. In two donors, T-cell clones that expanded and contracted after mild COVID-19 were tracked by sequencing TCRalpha and TCRbeta repertoires over time. The cohort comprised two young, previously healthy adult volunteers, one female and one male. The investigation overall reported the following: Clones that contracted from day 15 to 85 showed balanced CD4/CD8 phenotypes, whereas a second wave of clones that expanded from day 15 to 37 leaned towards CD4+. The detection of some responding clones in pre-infection memory suggests that pre-existing cross-reactive memory T cells joined the SARS-CoV-2 response. Contracting CD4+ clones were located mainly in the CM and EM memory subsets, whereas CD8+ clones were found to be enriched in EMRA. Only a couple of mild cases were covered in the study, and larger cohorts including severe cases with pre-infection samples were considered necessary. The second-wave clones that peaked on day 37 were not confirmed to be SARS-CoV-2 specific.

TCRdb shows the sequencer as Illumina NovaSeq 6000. TCRalpha and TCRbeta cDNA libraries were constructed by 5'RACE with constant-segment primers, with sample barcodes and unique molecular identifiers being introduced. Trizol reagent was used to extract RNA from every sample. Library amplification was performed in two PCR steps, and a second sample barcode and Illumina TruSeq adapters were introduced in the second step. Sequencing of libraries was performed on an Illumina NovaSeq with 2 x 150 bp paired-end reads. In the authors' own workflow: With migec v1.2.7, reads were demultiplexed and then collapsed into UMI-guided consensus sequences. Using mixcr v2.1.11, UMI consensuses were aligned to TRA and TRB V and J templates and then assembled into clonotypes. A clonotype was counted as expanded or contracted only when both edgeR and NoisET called the clonotype significant, with the noise models trained on biological replicates. For edgeR calls, a false discovery rate-adjusted p below 0.01 and a log2 fold-change threshold of 1 were applied. As an exploratory analysis of dynamics, max-normalized trajectories of the 1000 most abundant clonotypes were examined by PCA with hierarchical clustering. The CD4 or CD8 phenotype of responding clones was assigned using the separately sequenced CD4+ and CD8+ repertoires. TCRdb cleaned the public reads at Q25 with fastp, built clones with MiXCR and kept in-frame beta chains. Entries are consolidated by CDR3 protein sequence, retaining the most common genes and DNA. The V and J calls and clone size are TCRdb's, not the authors'. This sample lists under 400,000 distinct CDR3 sequences; 25% to 30% were detected once. The ten largest clonotypes hold roughly 14% of the sample.

The sample taken for sequencing was PBMCs or a T cell subset sorted from them (not recorded which). The V and J segments used are TRBV4-1 and TRBJ2-1, and TRBD2 matches 15 of the central bases. The TCR comes from an adult woman who had mild COVID-19 (a few samples of this study predate the infection). The sample titles of this study are shuffled in the database, so cell type and time point are left out; the donor was told from shared clones. The DNA is as follows: TGCGCCAGCAGCCAACGGACTAGCGGGGGGGCCGTTTTCTACAATGAGCAGTTCTTC. This is translated as CASSQRTSGGAVFYNEQFF.